This TCR beta chain comes out of a study of cytomegalovirus exposure and HLA in healthy donors. CDR1 and CDR2 from the germline V gene are MDHEN and SYDVKM. The CDR3 has 15 residues. V shed 5 bases and J 2 bases; nucleotides not matched to a gene: 6. Healthy donors of bone marrow made up the group. At collection, donors were nominally healthy, but unrecorded immune exposures were probable. Study observations and caveats: Sequences of the TCR beta chain were said to predict the HLA-A and HLA-B alleles of most subjects accurately. Donor immune exposure was known only as CMV serostatus.

The primer mix had 60 Vbeta and 13 Jbeta primers. The data were produced by immunoSEQ multiplex PCR, yet TCRdb's version contains in-frame clones alone and is incomplete. This listing includes 75,000 to 95,000 clones. Regarding this clone: The antigen remains undetermined.

This chain joins TRBV28 and TRBJ1-3; TRBD1 matches at 7 bases. The sample was PBMCs. The clonotype comes from a woman aged 60-75 years in good health and CMV-seronegative. The CDR3 coding sequence is TGTGCCAGCAGTCCGGGGGACAGCCCTGGAAACACCATATATTTT. Amino acids: CASSPGDSPGNTIYF.